The 18 T cell receptor beta chains reported below all come from one sample, sequenced in a study of siplizumab effects on memory and regulatory T cells. Sequencing was performed with immunoSEQ multiplex PCR; in TCRdb, only in-frame clones are kept and a portion is missing. Among about 110,000 clones listed, roughly 92% were seen once. Sequenced sample: CD4+ T cells sorted from blood. These receptors all stem from a human donor in good health.

The chain couples TRBV19 to TRBJ2-3, with 9 bases fitting TRBD2. Unmatched junction bases numbered 3, after V lost 4 bases and J lost 4 bases. Germline CDR1 LNHDA, CDR2 SQIVND (reference sequence). The CDR3 spans 14 residues. In DNA, the CDR3 is TGTGCCAGTAGTAGAGGGACTAGCTCAGATACGCAGTATTTT. The encoded protein is CASSRGTSSDTQYF.

The rearrangement uses TRBV7-8 and TRBJ1-1; D gene unclear. Germline CDR1 and CDR2: SGHVS and FQNEAQ. Deletions cut 5 bases from V and 2 bases from J, with 12 bases between. CDR3 length equals 14 residues. CDR3 bases: TGTGCCAGCAGCGCAGCCGGCACCAACACTGAAGCTTTCTTT. Translation gives CASSAAGTNTEAFF.

The table lists this clone with a few counts. In DNA, the CDR3 is TGTGCCAGCAGCTTGAAGGGGGCGCACGGCAATGAGCAGTTCTTC. The encoded protein is CASSLKGAHGNEQFF. The chain joins TRBV5-4 to TRBJ2-1; the match to TRBD1 covers 7 bases. The CDR3 has 15 residues. From germline, CDR1 is SGHNT and CDR2 YYREEE (reference sequence). After removal of 1 base from V and 6 bases from J, the junction contained 7 bases not matched to a gene.

With regard to this clone: Other DNA sequences from this sample encode an identical CDR3 as well. V gene TRBV9 combines with J gene TRBJ1-1; D is unclear. The CDR3 is 13 amino acids. V gave up 0 bases and J gave up 0 bases, with 3 bases separating them. Germline assignment: CDR1 SGDLS and CDR2 YYNGEE. CDR3 residues: CASSVALNTEAFF. DNA for the CDR3: TGTGCCAGCAGCGTAGCGTTGAACACTGAAGCTTTCTTT.

V usage is TRBV9 and J usage is TRBJ2-7; the D is unclear. Deletions cut 4 bases from V and 0 bases from J, with 14 bases between. Germline V lookup: CDR1 SGDLS, CDR2 YYNGEE. There are 15 residues in the CDR3. The CDR3, as DNA: TGTGCCAGCAGCCCAGAATCGACAAGCTCCTACGAGCAGTACTTC. This codes for CASSPESTSSYEQYF.

The chain combines TRBV5-1 with TRBJ2-3; D remains ambiguous. The CDR3 is 13 amino acids. The germline CDR1 and CDR2 sequences are SGHRS and YFSETQ. The V gene lost 1 base and the J gene lost 4 bases, with 7 bases spanning the gap. For the CDR3, the DNA is TGCGCCAGCAGCTTGTTGTTGTCAGATACGCAGTATTTT. Its protein product is CASSLLLSDTQYF.

The chain uses TRBV6-6 and TRBJ1-2, with TRBD1 matching over 8 bases. Trimming at V came to 7 bases and at J to 8 bases, leaving 9 bases not matched to a gene. In germline, CDR1 is MNHNY, CDR2 SVGAGI (reference sequence). This CDR3 has 13 amino acids. The chain's CDR3 is CASTHGQGSGYTF. The CDR3 coding sequence is TGTGCCAGCACCCATGGACAGGGATCGGGCTACACCTTC.

CDR3 region: CASSLEGPQPQHF. The CDR3 nucleotides are TGTGCCAGCAGCTTAGAGGGCCCACAGCCCCAGCATTTT. The chain has TRBV7-9 and TRBJ1-5; unclear D gene. Germline loops: CDR1 SEHNR, CDR2 FQNEAQ (reference sequence). This CDR3 has 13 residues. Trimming left V 1 base short and J 7 bases short, with 8 bases between. The whole variable domain, filled in from reference TRBV7-9 and TRBJ1-5, reads DTGVSQNPRHKITKRGQNVTFRCDPISEHNRLYWYRQTLGQGPEFLTYFQNEAQLEKSRLLSDRFSAERPKGSFSTLEIQRTEQGDSAMYLCASSLEGPQPQHFGDGTRLSIL.

The rearrangement joins TRBV7-8 to TRBJ1-1; TRBD1 is a possible D gene (5 bases). Germline V gene sequence: CDR1 SGHVS, CDR2 FQNEAQ. The CDR3 covers 12 residues. The V and J ends lost 5 bases and 11 bases respectively, with 15 bases between them. The CDR3: CASSLGGVGAFF. The CDR3 DNA reads as TGTGCCAGCAGCCTCGGGGGAGTCGGCGCTTTCTTT. Full variable domain (missing parts from reference TRBV7-8 and TRBJ1-1): GAGVSQSPRYKVAKRGQDVALRCDPISGHVSLFWYQQALGQGPEFLTYFQNEAQLDKSGLPSDRFFAERPEGSVSTLKIQRTQQEDSAVYLCASSLGGVGAFFGQGTRLTVV.

J is TRBJ2-3 and V is TRBV19; D call uncertain. V was clipped by 6 bases and J by 4 bases, with 8 bases between them. This CDR3 is 12 amino acids long. The germline gives CDR1 LNHDA, CDR2 SQIVND (reference sequence). CDR3: CASSSNSDTQYF. CDR3 coding DNA: TGTGCCAGTAGCTCCAACTCAGATACGCAGTATTTT. The variable domain in full, with the rest retrieved from reference TRBV19 and TRBJ2-3, is DGGITQSPKYLFRKEGQNVTLSCEQNLNHDAMYWYRQDPGQGLRLIYYSQIVNDFQKGDIAEGYSVSREKKESFPLTVTSAQKNPTAFYLCASSSNSDTQYFGPGTRLTVL.

The rearrangement uses TRBV6-5 and TRBJ2-1; D might be TRBD2 (6 bases). Germline CDR1 reads MNHEY; CDR2 reads SVGAGI. V lost 2 bases and J 7 bases, leaving 15 bases between the germline ends. This CDR3 comprises 15 residues. CDR3 loop: CASSYVTRTGNEQFF. In DNA form, the CDR3 reads TGTGCCAGCAGTTACGTGACTAGGACCGGGAATGAGCAGTTCTTC.

The chain is built from TRBV7-2 and TRBJ1-2; 7 nucleotides match TRBD1. From germline, CDR1 is SGHTA and CDR2 FQGNSA. V was pared by 5 bases and J by 4 bases, with 10 bases of the junction left unmatched. CDR3 length: 15 residues. As DNA, the CDR3 is TGTGCCAGCAGCCCAGTCGGCGGGACAGTCTATGGCTACACCTTC. It encodes CASSPVGGTVYGYTF.

The chain is built from TRBV5-4 and TRBJ1-2, with 11 bases fitting TRBD1. V lost 4 bases, J lost 4 bases, and 6 bases stayed unmatched. The CDR3 runs 15 residues. Germline V gene lookup returns CDR1 SGHNT and CDR2 YYREEE (reference sequence). CDR3 in amino acids: CASSRGQGVSYGYTF. CDR3 DNA sequence: TGTGCCAGCAGCAGGGGACAGGGGGTTAGCTATGGCTACACCTTC.

This chain connects TRBV7-9 to TRBJ2-1, with 9 bases aligning to TRBD1. The CDR3 is 14 amino acids. V was clipped by 5 bases and J by 6 bases; unmatched bases: 5. CDR1 and CDR2 (germline): SEHNR, FQNEAQ (reference sequence). CDR3 sequence (DNA): TGTGCCAGCAGCACGGGACAGGGCGGCAATGAGCAGTTCTTC. Amino acid sequence: CASSTGQGGNEQFF. Variable domain in full (rest from reference TRBV7-9 and TRBJ2-1): DTGVSQNPRHKITKRGQNVTFRCDPISEHNRLYWYRQTLGQGPEFLTYFQNEAQLEKSRLLSDRFSAERPKGSFSTLEIQRTEQGDSAMYLCASSTGQGGNEQFFGPGTRLTVL.

The chain couples TRBV6-5 to TRBJ1-5; D not certain. The CDR3 covers 12 residues. Germline CDR1 reads MNHEY; CDR2 reads SVGAGI. Trimming pared 6 bases from V and 7 bases from J, leaving 10 bases between. CDR3 loop: CASRNAGQPQHF. CDR3 bases: TGTGCCAGCAGGAACGCCGGACAGCCCCAGCATTTT.

V gene TRBV6-5 combines with J gene TRBJ1-1; D gene ambiguous. Germline CDR1 and CDR2: MNHEY and SVGAGI. The CDR3 totals 11 residues. The V gene lost 6 bases and the J gene lost 3 bases, with 5 bases spanning the gap. The CDR3 reads CASRRDTEAFF. In DNA form, the CDR3 reads TGTGCCAGCAGGAGGGACACTGAAGCTTTCTTT.

The rearrangement joins TRBV2 to TRBJ2-7; 15 bases map to TRBD2. J lost 7 bases, V lost 8 bases, and 3 bases had no gene match. There are 13 residues in the CDR3. The V gene's germline CDR1 is SNHLY and CDR2 FYNNEI. The CDR3 sequence is CASSGTSGGEQYF. In nucleotides, the CDR3 is TGTGCCAGCTCGGGGACTAGCGGGGGGGAGCAGTACTTC. Using reference TRBV2 and TRBJ2-7 for the parts outside the CDR3, the full variable domain is EPEVTQTPSHQVTQMGQEVILRCVPISNHLYFYWYRQILGQKVEFLVSFYNNEISEKSEIFDDQFSVERPDGSNFTLKIRSTKLEDSAMYFCASSGTSGGEQYFGPGTRLTVT.

This clone has only one observation. The chain carries TRBV7-3 and TRBJ1-1, with a possible D match to TRBD1 (5 bases). Trimming pared 5 bases from V and 3 bases from J, leaving 13 bases between. Germline V lookup: CDR1 SGHTA, CDR2 FQGTGA. The CDR3 length is 14 residues. The CDR3 bases are TGTGCCAGCAGCGAATTGGGGCCGGACACTGAAGCTTTCTTT. This gives the protein CASSELGPDTEAFF.